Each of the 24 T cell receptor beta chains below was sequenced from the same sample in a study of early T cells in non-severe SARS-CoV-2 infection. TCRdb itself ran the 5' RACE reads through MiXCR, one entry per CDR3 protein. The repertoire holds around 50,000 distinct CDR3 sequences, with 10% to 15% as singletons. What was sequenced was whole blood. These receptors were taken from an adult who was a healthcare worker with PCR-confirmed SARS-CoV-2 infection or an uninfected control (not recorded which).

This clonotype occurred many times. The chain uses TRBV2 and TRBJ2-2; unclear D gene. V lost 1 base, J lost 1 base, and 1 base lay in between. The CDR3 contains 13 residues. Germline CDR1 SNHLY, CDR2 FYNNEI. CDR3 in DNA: TGTGCCAGCAGTGAAGTGAACACCGGGGAGCTGTTTTTT. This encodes CASSEVNTGELFF.

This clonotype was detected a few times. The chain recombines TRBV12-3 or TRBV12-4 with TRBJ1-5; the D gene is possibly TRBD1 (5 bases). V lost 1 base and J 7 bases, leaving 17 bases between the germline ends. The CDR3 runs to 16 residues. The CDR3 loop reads CASSLGVGQGYQPQHF. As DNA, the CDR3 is TGTGCCAGCAGTTTAGGGGTGGGGCAGGGATACCAGCCCCAGCATTTT.

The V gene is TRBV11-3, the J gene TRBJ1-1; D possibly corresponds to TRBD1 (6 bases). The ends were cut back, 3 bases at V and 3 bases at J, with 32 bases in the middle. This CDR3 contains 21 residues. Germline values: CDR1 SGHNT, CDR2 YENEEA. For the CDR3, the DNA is TGTGCCAGCAGCTTCTCCGGGTACAGGGAACAGGTCGGCAAGCAGGACACTGAAGCTTTCTTT. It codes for CASSFSGYREQVGKQDTEAFF.

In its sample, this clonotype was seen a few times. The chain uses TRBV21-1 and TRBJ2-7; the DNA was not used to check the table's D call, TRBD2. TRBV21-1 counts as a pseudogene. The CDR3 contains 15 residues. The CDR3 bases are TGTGCCAGCAGCCCACCGAAGCCCTGCTCCTACGAGCAGTACTTC. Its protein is CASSPPKPCSYEQYF.

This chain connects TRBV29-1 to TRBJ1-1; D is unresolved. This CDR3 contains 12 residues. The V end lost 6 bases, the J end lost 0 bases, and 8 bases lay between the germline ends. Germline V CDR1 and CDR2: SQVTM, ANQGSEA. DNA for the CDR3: TGCAGCGTCCGCAACCTGAACACTGAAGCTTTCTTT. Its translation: CSVRNLNTEAFF.

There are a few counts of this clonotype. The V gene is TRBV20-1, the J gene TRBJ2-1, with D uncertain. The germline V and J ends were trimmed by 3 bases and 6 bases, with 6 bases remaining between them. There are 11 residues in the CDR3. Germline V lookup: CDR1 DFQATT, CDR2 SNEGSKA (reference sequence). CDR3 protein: CSARTVNEQFF. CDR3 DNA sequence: TGCAGTGCTAGGACGGTCAATGAGCAGTTCTTC.

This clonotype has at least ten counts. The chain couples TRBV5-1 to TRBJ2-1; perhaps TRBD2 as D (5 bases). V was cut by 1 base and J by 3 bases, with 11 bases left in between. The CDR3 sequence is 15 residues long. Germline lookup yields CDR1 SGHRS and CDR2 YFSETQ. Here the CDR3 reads CASSLSQRDYNEQFF. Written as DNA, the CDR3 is TGCGCCAGCAGCTTGTCACAGAGGGACTACAATGAGCAGTTCTTC. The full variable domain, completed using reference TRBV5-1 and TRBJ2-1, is KAGVTQTPRYLIKTRGQQVTLSCSPISGHRSVSWYQQTPGQGLQFLFEYFSETQRNKGNFPGRFSGRQFSNSRSEMNVSTLELGDSALYLCASSLSQRDYNEQFFGPGTRLTVL.

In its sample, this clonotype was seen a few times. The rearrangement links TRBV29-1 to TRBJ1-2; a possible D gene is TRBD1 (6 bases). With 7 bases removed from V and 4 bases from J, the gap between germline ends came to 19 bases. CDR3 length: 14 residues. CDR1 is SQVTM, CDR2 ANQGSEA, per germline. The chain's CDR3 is CSGIASQGSYGYTF. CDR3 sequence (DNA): TGCAGCGGCATAGCGTCACAGGGTTCCTATGGCTACACCTTC.

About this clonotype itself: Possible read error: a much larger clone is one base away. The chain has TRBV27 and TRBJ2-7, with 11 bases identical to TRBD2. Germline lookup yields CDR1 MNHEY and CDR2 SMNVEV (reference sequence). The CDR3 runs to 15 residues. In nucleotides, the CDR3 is TGTGGCAGCACCAATTTAGCGGGAGGGTTTCGCGAGCAGTACTTC. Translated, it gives CGSTNLAGGFREQYF.

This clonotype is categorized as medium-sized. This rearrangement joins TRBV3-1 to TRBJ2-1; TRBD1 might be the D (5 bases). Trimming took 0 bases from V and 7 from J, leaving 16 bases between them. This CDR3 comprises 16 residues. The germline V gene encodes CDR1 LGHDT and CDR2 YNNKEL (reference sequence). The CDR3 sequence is CASSQEERMQGNEQFF. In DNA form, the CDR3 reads TGTGCCAGCAGCCAAGAAGAGAGGATGCAGGGAAATGAGCAGTTCTTC.

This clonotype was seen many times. CDR3 loop: CASYQAATYTDTQYF. The CDR3 coding sequence is TGTGCCAGCTACCAGGCGGCGACCTATACAGATACGCAGTATTTT. This chain links TRBV11-2 with TRBJ2-3; D is unresolved. With 8 bases removed from V and 3 bases from J, the gap between germline ends came to 18 bases. Germline V gene sequence: CDR1 SGHAT, CDR2 FQNNGV. The CDR3 is made up of 15 amino acids.

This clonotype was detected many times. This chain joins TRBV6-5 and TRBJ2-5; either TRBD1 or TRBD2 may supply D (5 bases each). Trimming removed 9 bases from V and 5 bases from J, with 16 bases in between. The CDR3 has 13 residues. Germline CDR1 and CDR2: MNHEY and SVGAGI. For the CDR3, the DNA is TGTGCCAGTTCTGTCAGGGACGGGGAGACCCAGTACTTC. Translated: CASSVRDGETQYF.

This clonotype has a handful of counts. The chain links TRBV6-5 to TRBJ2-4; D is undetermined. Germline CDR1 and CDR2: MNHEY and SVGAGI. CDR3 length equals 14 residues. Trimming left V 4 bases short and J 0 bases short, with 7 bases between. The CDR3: CASSSTGAKNIQYF. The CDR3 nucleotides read TGTGCCAGCAGTTCTACTGGAGCCAAAAACATTCAGTACTTC.

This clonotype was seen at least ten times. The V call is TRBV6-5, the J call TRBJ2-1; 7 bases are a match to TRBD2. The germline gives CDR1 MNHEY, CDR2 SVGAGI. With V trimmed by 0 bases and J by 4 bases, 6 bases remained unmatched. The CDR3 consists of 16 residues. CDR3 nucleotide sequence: TGTGCCAGCAGTTACTCCACGGGAGGACCATACAATGAGCAGTTCTTC. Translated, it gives CASSYSTGGPYNEQFF.

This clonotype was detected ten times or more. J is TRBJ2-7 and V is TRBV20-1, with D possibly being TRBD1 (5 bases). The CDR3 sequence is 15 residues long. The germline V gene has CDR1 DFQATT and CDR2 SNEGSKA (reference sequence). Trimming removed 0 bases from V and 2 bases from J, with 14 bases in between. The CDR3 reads CSARDKPGWTYEQYF. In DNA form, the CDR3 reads TGCAGTGCTAGAGATAAGCCAGGGTGGACCTACGAGCAGTACTTC.

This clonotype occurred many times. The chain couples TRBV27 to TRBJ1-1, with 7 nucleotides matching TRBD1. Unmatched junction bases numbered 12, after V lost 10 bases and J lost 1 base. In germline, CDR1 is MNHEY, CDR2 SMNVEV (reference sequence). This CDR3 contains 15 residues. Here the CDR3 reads CATLRGRTGNTEAFF. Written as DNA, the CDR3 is TGTGCCACACTTAGGGGGCGCACGGGGAACACTGAAGCTTTCTTT.

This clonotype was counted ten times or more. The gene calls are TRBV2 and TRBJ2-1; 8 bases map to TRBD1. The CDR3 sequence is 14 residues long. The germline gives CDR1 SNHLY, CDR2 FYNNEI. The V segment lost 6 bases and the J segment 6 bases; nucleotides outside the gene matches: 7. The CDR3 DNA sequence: TGTGCCAGCAGACGGACAGGGATGGGCAATGAGCAGTTCTTC. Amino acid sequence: CASRRTGMGNEQFF.

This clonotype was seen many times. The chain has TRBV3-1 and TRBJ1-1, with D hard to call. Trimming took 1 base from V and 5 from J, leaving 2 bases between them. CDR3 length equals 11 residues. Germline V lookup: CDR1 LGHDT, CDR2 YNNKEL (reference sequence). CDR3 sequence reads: CASSQGTEAFF. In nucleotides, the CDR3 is TGTGCCAGCAGCCAAGGGACTGAAGCTTTCTTT.

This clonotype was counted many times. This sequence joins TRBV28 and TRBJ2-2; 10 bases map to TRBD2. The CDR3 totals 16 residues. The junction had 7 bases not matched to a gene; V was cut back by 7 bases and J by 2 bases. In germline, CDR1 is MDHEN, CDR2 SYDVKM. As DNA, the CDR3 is TGTGCCAGCACTTTGTCTAGCGGGAGAAACACCGGGGAGCTGTTTTTT. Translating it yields CASTLSSGRNTGELFF.

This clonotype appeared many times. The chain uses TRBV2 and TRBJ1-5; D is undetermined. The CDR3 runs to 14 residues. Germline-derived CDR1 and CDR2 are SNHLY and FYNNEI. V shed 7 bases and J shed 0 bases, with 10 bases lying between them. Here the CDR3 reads CASNGVNSNQPQHF. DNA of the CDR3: TGTGCCAGCAACGGAGTCAATAGCAATCAGCCCCAGCATTTT.

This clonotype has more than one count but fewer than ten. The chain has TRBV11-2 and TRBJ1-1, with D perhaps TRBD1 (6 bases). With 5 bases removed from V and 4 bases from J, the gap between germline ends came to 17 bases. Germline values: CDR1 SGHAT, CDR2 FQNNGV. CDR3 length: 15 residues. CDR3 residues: CASSLSRGGPTEAFF. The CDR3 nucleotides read TGTGCCAGCAGCCTAAGTCGGGGGGGGCCCACTGAAGCTTTCTTT.

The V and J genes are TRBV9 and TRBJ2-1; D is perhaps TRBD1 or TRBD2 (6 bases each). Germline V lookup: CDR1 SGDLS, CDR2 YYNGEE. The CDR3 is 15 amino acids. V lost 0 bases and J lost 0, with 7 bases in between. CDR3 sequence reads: CASSVEGGSYNEQFF. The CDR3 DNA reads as TGTGCCAGCAGCGTAGAGGGGGGCTCCTACAATGAGCAGTTCTTC.

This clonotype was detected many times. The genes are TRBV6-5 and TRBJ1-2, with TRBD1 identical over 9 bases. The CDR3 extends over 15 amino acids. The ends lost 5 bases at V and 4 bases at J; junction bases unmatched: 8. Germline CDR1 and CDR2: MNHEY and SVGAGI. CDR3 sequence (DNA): TGTGCCAGCAGTGCTTCCGGGACAGGGTCCTATGGCTACACCTTC. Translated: CASSASGTGSYGYTF.

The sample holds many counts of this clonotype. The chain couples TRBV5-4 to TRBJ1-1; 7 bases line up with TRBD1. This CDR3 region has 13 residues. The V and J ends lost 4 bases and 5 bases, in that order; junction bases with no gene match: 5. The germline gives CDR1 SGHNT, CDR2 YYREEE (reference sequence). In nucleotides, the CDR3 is TGTGCCAGCAGCGACAGGGATTGGACTGAAGCTTTCTTT. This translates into CASSDRDWTEAFF.